Presented here are 10 T cell receptor beta chains from one specimen sequenced in a study of shared clonotypes between healthy human individuals (dated by TCRdb to 2018 to 2021). The library was obtained by the immunoSEQ multiplex PCR assay. The clones in this table, taken by TCRdb from immuneACCESS, are in-frame only. Not every clone is retained; where verified, under half of the shortfall comes from an unresolved V gene, and the cause of the rest is unknown. Present in this sample are about 450,000 clones, 70% to 80% of which were seen just once. The ten largest clonotypes hold around 14% of the sample. The specimen sequenced was PBMCs. The receptor set was obtained from a woman aged 35 to 49 in good health. Some clones in this sample may be carry-over from other donors' samples.

The J gene is TRBJ2-7, the V gene TRBV6-6; possibly TRBD1 for D (6 bases). The CDR3 runs 13 residues. Trimming left V 5 bases short and J 6 bases short, with 14 bases between. CDR1 and CDR2 from the germline V gene are MNHNY and SVGAGI (reference sequence). The CDR3 bases are TGTGCCAGCAGTCCAACAGGGTTGGGCGAGCAGTACTTC. This encodes CASSPTGLGEQYF.

The chain links TRBV9 to TRBJ2-3; D gene uncertain. The CDR3 has 15 amino acids. Trimming stripped 4 bases from V and 2 bases from J, with 14 bases between. Germline V lookup: CDR1 SGDLS, CDR2 YYNGEE. The CDR3 reads CASSPTTVYTDTQYF. In DNA form, the CDR3 reads TGTGCCAGCAGCCCCACGACGGTTTACACAGATACGCAGTATTTT.

The gene calls are TRBV5-1 and TRBJ1-1; D may be TRBD1 (5 bases). The CDR3 contains 15 residues. Germline V gene data show CDR1 as SGHRS and CDR2 as YFSETQ. V lost 3 bases, J lost 7 bases, and 19 bases lay in between. The CDR3 region has the DNA TGCGCCAGCAGCTCTGGTGCCAGGGACGCTCTTGAAGCTTTCTTT. Translating gives CASSSGARDALEAFF.

In regard to this clone: A read error likely explains this, since a far larger clone differs by one base. This sample includes further DNA sequences coding for the same CDR3. The chain has TRBV15 and TRBJ2-4; perhaps TRBD2 as D (5 bases). V was trimmed by 1 base and J by 0 bases, leaving 10 bases between them. The CDR3 contains 16 residues. Germline V lookup: CDR1 LNHNV, CDR2 YYDKDF (reference sequence). The CDR3 sequence is CATSRGGQQAKNIQYF. The CDR3 DNA sequence: TGTGCCACCAGCAGAGGAGGGCAGCAAGCCAAAAACATTCAGTACTTC.

V gene TRBV5-4 combines with J gene TRBJ2-4; 7 bases agree with TRBD1. The length of the CDR3 is 17 residues. V lost 2 bases and J lost 7; bases outside the gene matches: 15. Looked up from germline, CDR1 is SGHNT and CDR2 is YYREEE (reference sequence). For the CDR3, the DNA is TGTGCCAGCAGCTTTTTTATAGGGGGCGGTCCGAGGAACATTCAGTACTTC. Its protein product is CASSFFIGGGPRNIQYF.

J is TRBJ1-2 and V is TRBV4-3; D possibly corresponds to TRBD1 (5 bases). V lost 1 base and J 5 bases, leaving 11 bases between the germline ends. The CDR3 has 14 amino acids. Germline V gene data show CDR1 as LGHNA and CDR2 as YSLEER. The chain's CDR3 is CASSQAMGPYGYTF. Here the CDR3 DNA reads TGCGCCAGCAGCCAAGCTATGGGACCTTATGGCTACACCTTC.

The chain links TRBV7-2 to TRBJ2-1; a weak D match, TRBD1 (6 bases). Trimming stripped 5 bases from V and 5 bases from J, with 10 bases between. Germline-derived CDR1 and CDR2 are SGHTA and FQGNSA. This CDR3 is 13 amino acids long. CDR3 nucleotides: TGTGCCAGCAGCCGCGACAGGAACAATGAGCAGTTCTTC. It encodes CASSRDRNNEQFF.

V usage is TRBV27 and J usage is TRBJ2-7; a possible D gene is TRBD1 (6 bases). The V gene's germline CDR1 is MNHEY and CDR2 SMNVEV (reference sequence). The CDR3 is 15 residues long. Trimming removed 6 bases from V and 0 bases from J, with 15 bases in between. The CDR3 protein is CASRSRDISSYEQYF. The DNA of the CDR3 is TGTGCCAGCAGATCACGGGACATTTCCTCCTACGAGCAGTACTTC.

V is TRBV7-6 and J is TRBJ1-5, with D uncertain. CDR1 SGHVS and CDR2 FNYEAQ come from the germline V gene. Trimming removed 0 bases from V and 5 bases from J, with 5 bases in between. The CDR3 length is 13 residues. CDR3 sequence (DNA): TGTGCCAGCAGCTTAGCATTAGATCAGCCCCAGCATTTT. It specifies CASSLALDQPQHF.

The chain recombines TRBV28 with TRBJ2-3, with 11 bases fitting TRBD2. In germline, CDR1 is MDHEN, CDR2 SYDVKM. The trim removed 3 bases at V and 3 bases at J, leaving 5 bases unmatched. This CDR3 region has 16 residues. The CDR3, as DNA: TGTGCCAGCAGTTTTGGGGCTAGCGGGAGGACAGATACGCAGTATTTT. The encoded protein is CASSFGASGRTDTQYF.